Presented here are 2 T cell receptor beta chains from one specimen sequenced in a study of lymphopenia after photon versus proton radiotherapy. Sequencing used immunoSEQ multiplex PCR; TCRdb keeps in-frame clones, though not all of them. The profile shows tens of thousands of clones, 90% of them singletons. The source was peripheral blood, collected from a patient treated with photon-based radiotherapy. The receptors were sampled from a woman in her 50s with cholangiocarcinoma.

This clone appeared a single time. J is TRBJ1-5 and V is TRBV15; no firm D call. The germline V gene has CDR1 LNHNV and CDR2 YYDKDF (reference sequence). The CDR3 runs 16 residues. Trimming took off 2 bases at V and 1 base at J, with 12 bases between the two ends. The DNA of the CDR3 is TGTGCCACCAGCAGACCCTCCCCGGCAAGCAATCAGCCCCAGCATTTT. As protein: CATSRPSPASNQPQHF.

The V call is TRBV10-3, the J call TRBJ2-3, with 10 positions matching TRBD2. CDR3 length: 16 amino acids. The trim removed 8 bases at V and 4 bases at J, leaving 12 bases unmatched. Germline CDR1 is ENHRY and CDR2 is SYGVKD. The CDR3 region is CAIAKESGGASDTQYF. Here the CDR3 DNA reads TGTGCCATCGCGAAGGAGAGCGGGGGGGCCTCAGATACGCAGTATTTT.